The 8 T cell receptor beta chains below come from one sample, sequenced in a study of T-cell reconstitution after alpha-beta-depleted transplantation in children. For TCRbeta, the library was prepared with unique molecular identifiers. TCRdb fed the PCR reads into MiXCR, producing one record per CDR3 protein. The sample lists 350,000 to 450,000 distinct CDR3 sequences, roughly 20% seen once, with 3.8% in the top ten. Sample: PBMCs from the stem cell graft donor, taken from the stem cell graft. These TCRs come from a human donor who donated a stem cell graft to a child with acute myeloid leukemia.

The chain has TRBV12-3 or TRBV12-4 and TRBJ1-3; 9 nucleotides match TRBD1. The CDR3 has 15 residues. Losses at the gene ends were 7 bases for V and 2 bases for J; bases not matched to a gene: 6. The DNA of the CDR3 is TGTGCCAGCACCACCGGGACAGGGACTGGAAACACCATATATTTT. Translation: CASTTGTGTGNTIYF.

This clonotype was seen a few times. The gene calls are TRBV7-8 and TRBJ2-1; D unclear. V gave up 5 bases and J gave up 9 bases, with 17 bases separating them. This CDR3 region has 14 residues. The V gene's germline CDR1 is SGHVS and CDR2 FQNEAQ. The CDR3 loop is CASSRVEAVPEQFF. Written as DNA, the CDR3 is TGTGCCAGCAGCCGGGTTGAAGCTGTCCCTGAGCAGTTCTTC.

This clonotype was detected many times. V is TRBV29-1 and J is TRBJ1-3; D not certain. Germline V gene data show CDR1 as SQVTM and CDR2 as ANQGSEA. The CDR3 has 12 residues. V dropped 5 bases and J dropped 3 bases, with 8 bases sitting between them. CDR3 in amino acids: CSVREVGNTIYF. CDR3 nucleotide sequence: TGCAGCGTTCGTGAGGTTGGAAACACCATATATTTT.

This clonotype was picked up a small number of times. This chain connects TRBV12-3 or TRBV12-4 to TRBJ2-2, with TRBD1 identical over 9 bases. J gave up 6 bases and V 7 bases, and 3 bases lay outside the gene matches. This CDR3 comprises 13 residues. The CDR3 DNA follows: TGTGCCAGCATACAGGGGGCTGCCGGGGAGCTGTTTTTT. Protein product: CASIQGAAGELFF.

The chain couples TRBV12-3 or TRBV12-4 to TRBJ2-3; a possible D gene is TRBD1 (6 bases). CDR3 length: 14 amino acids. The V end lost 6 bases, the J end lost 4 bases, and 14 bases lay between the germline ends. The CDR3 reads CASSQTRGADTQYF. The CDR3 nucleotides are TGTGCCAGCAGCCAAACCAGGGGAGCAGATACGCAGTATTTT.

V usage is TRBV5-1 and J usage is TRBJ1-1; D possibly corresponds to TRBD1 (5 bases). The V gene lost 1 base and the J gene lost 8 bases, with 15 bases spanning the gap. The CDR3 is made up of 14 amino acids. Germline V lookup: CDR1 SGHRS, CDR2 YFSETQ. This CDR3 is CASSLPQGSPEAFF. The CDR3 region has the DNA TGCGCCAGCAGCTTGCCGCAGGGTTCGCCCGAAGCTTTCTTT.

This chain uses TRBV7-2 with TRBJ1-1; no clear D gene. The CDR3 covers 14 residues. Germline V gives CDR1 SGHTA, CDR2 FQGNSA. Trimming shortened V by 4 bases and J by 0 bases, and 9 bases separated the two germline ends. The CDR3 DNA reads as TGTGCCAGCAGCTCGAAGCGGATGAACACTGAAGCTTTCTTT. Translating it yields CASSSKRMNTEAFF.

Ten or more counts support this clonotype. This chain links TRBV7-9 with TRBJ2-1; 7 positions agree with TRBD2. The CDR3 loop spans 14 amino acids. The germline gives CDR1 SEHNR, CDR2 FQNEAQ (reference sequence). V lost 1 base and J lost 8; bases outside the gene matches: 5. The CDR3 DNA reads as TGTGCCAGCAGCTTAGGCGGGAGAGGGGATGAGCAGTTCTTC. Translated: CASSLGGRGDEQFF. Using reference TRBV7-9 and TRBJ2-1 for the parts outside the CDR3, the full variable domain is DTGVSQNPRHKITKRGQNVTFRCDPISEHNRLYWYRQTLGQGPEFLTYFQNEAQLEKSRLLSDRFSAERPKGSFSTLEIQRTEQGDSAMYLCASSLGGRGDEQFFGPGTRLTVL.